This TCR beta chain originates from a study of T-cell memory formation after mild COVID-19. Study-wide background: Clusters of TCRs were largely donor specific.

Study-wide findings and caveats: Of the contracting clones, CD4+ ones lay mainly in CM and EM, and CD8+ ones in EMRA. Day 15 to 85 contracting clones showed balanced CD4/CD8; later expanders leaned CD4+.

Germline V lookup: CDR1 SEHNR, CDR2 FQNEAQ (reference sequence). V was pared by 7 bases and J by 1 base, with 9 bases of the junction left unmatched. CDR3 length equals 15 residues. This clonotype appeared many times. Antigen: not known. Sample barcodes and UMIs were carried by the TCR alpha and TCR beta cDNA libraries that 5'RACE generated with constant-segment primers. TCRdb processed the 5' RACE reads anew with MiXCR; each CDR3 protein has one entry. The repertoire holds about 250,000 distinct CDR3 sequences, with about 17% as singletons. What was sequenced was PBMCs or a T cell subset sorted from them (not recorded which). This receptor was identified in a man aged 18 to 30 who had mild COVID-19 (a few samples of this study predate the infection). Cell type and time point are not known. The chain joins TRBV7-9 to TRBJ2-5; 7 positions agree with TRBD1. The CDR3, as DNA: TGTGCCAGCACCGATCCCCACAGGGGCCAAGAGACCCAGTACTTC. The encoded protein is CASTDPHRGQETQYF.